This T cell receptor (beta chain) was sequenced during a study of T cells in localized non-small cell lung cancer. This clone was detected a few times. The CDR3 has 15 residues. Germline V gene sequence: CDR1 SGHNT, CDR2 YENEEA. Trimming cost V 5 bases and J 1 base, with 12 bases left between them. Data came from immunoSEQ multiplex PCR; TCRdb stores just in-frame clones and leaves some out. In the table there are about 1,300 clones, over 30% of which are singletons. The specimen was lung tumor tissue, collected before any cancer treatment. This chain uses TRBV11-3 with TRBJ1-5; TRBD1 is a possible D gene (5 bases). This TCR was recovered from a woman between 18 and 50 years old with stage I lung adenocarcinoma. The CDR3 DNA follows: TGTGCCAGCAGCCCGGGGCGGGGGAGCAATCAGCCCCAGCATTTT. It is translated as CASSPGRGSNQPQHF.